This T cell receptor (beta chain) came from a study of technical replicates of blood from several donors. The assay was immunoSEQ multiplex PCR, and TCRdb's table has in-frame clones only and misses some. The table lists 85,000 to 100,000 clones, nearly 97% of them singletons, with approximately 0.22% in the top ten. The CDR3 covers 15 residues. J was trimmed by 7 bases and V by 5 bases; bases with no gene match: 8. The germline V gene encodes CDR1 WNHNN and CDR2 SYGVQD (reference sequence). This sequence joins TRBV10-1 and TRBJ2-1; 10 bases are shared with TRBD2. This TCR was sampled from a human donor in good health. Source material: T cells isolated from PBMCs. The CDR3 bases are TGCGCCAGCAGTCTCGAGCGGGAGGGCTGGAATGAGCAGTTCTTC. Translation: CASSLEREGWNEQFF.